Only one count was recorded for the clone carrying this T cell receptor beta chain. Its matching antigen is unknown. The table came from immunoSEQ multiplex PCR; TCRdb's copy has only in-frame clones and leaves some out. The sample records about 59,000 clones, roughly 75% being singletons. This sample is drawn from a study of T cells in tumors after PD-1 blockade. Whole-study context: No patient had prior checkpoint blockade, systemic immunosuppression, or radiotherapy within 4 weeks. A subset received ongoing vismodegib 150 mg daily alongside anti-PD-1 therapy. Regarding the study as a whole: About 41% of tumor TCR clonotypes were also found in blood.

Germline-derived CDR1 and CDR2 are LGHDT and YNNKEL (reference sequence). V was cut by 1 base and J by 4 bases, with 14 bases left in between. This CDR3 region has 16 residues. The chain employs TRBV3-1 (or the pseudogene TRBV3-2) and TRBJ1-3, with unresolved D. The sequence was collected from a human donor with basal cell carcinoma. Sample: PBMCs, taken before anti-PD-1 treatment. The CDR3 DNA is TGTGCCAGCAGCCAAGGACCGTTGGGCGCAGGAAACACCATATATTTT. As protein: CASSQGPLGAGNTIYF.